This TCR beta chain was captured in a study of CD8+ T cells in alopecia areata. Findings of the study overall: Links between baseline CD8+ expansion and response need larger treated cohorts. While tofacitinib was given, many expanded lesional clones persisted in scalp and blood.

This CDR3 region has 13 residues. CDR1 and CDR2 from the germline V gene are MNHEY and SVGAGI. The germline V and J ends were trimmed by 3 bases and 1 base, with 6 bases remaining between them. Of note for this clone: Its antigen remains unknown. Other DNA sequences in this sample translate to the same CDR3.

The sample's treatment: oral pan-JAK inhibitor, 5-10 mg twice daily. RNA was isolated and reverse transcribed to cDNA, the sequencing template. Data came from immunoSEQ multiplex PCR; TCRdb stores just in-frame clones and leaves some out. Here the sample spans around 190,000 clones, under 80% being singletons. The sample consisted of CD4+ T cells sorted from blood, taken between weeks 49 and 50, from a patient treated with tofacitinib. This clonotype was obtained from a human donor with alopecia areata. The gene calls are TRBV6-5 and TRBJ1-1, with D unresolved. This CDR3 is CASSYGSNTEAFF. The CDR3 bases are TGTGCCAGCAGTTATGGCTCGAACACTGAAGCTTTCTTT.